This T cell receptor beta chain derives from a study of shared clonotypes between healthy human individuals. Study-wide background: Plates per donor: three CD4 naive, three CD4 memory, two CD8 naive, one CD8 memory.

Assay used: immunoSEQ multiplex PCR; TCRdb lists only in-frame clones, some missing. Of roughly 1,100,000 clones listed, roughly 80% are singletons. This CDR3 is built from 14 residues. Germline values: CDR1 MNHEY, CDR2 SMNVEV (reference sequence). The rearrangement links TRBV27 to TRBJ1-5; a weak D match, TRBD1 (5 bases). The TCR originated in a man aged 18 to 30 in good health. Sequencing input: memory CD4+ T cells sorted from blood. As for subset: CD45RA-negative fraction. The CDR3 sequence: CATKPTGFNQPQHF. The CDR3 DNA sequence: TGTGCGACCAAGCCTACAGGTTTCAATCAGCCCCAGCATTTT.